What follows describes a single T cell receptor (beta chain). Its antigen is unknown. This record belongs to a study of T cell responses to AZD1222 COVID-19 vaccine. General study results and limits: Donors skewed white British and female; clonal diversity was possibly underestimated.

Libraries were prepared by immunoSEQ multiplex PCR; TCRdb keeps only in-frame clonotypes and omits some of them. The repertoire consists of approximately 150,000 clones, with 90% to 95% occurring once and the leading ten covering 1% to 1.5%. CDR1 SGHTA and CDR2 FQGNSA come from the germline V gene. This CDR3 is 15 amino acids long. Trimming removed 5 bases from V and 0 bases from J, with 13 bases in between. The chain joins TRBV7-2 to TRBJ1-2, with a possible D match to TRBD1 (5 bases). The sequenced sample was peripheral blood, obtained 28 days after the second AZD1222 dose. This receptor was obtained from an adult who received the AZD1222 COVID-19 vaccine. The CDR3 sequence: CASSPRRGSNYGYTF. For the CDR3, the DNA is TGTGCCAGCAGCCCAAGACGGGGGTCTAACTATGGCTACACCTTC.